This T cell receptor delta chain was obtained from a study of γδ T cells in repeated Plasmodium falciparum infection (dated by TCRdb to the early 2020s). About the full investigation: The natural-infection arm enrolled Malian children exposed to intense seasonal malaria transmission, compared against age and gender matched Australian children. Malian gammadelta TCR repertoires were analysed cross-sectionally in periods with no transmission and longitudinally across episodes of acute febrile malaria. Using both natural infection in Mali and controlled human malaria infection, the study looked at the way repeated Plasmodium falciparum infection shapes the human gammadelta T cell repertoire. Five malaria-naive U.S. adults underwent four controlled human malaria infections by bites from P. falciparum NF54-infected Anopheles stephensi mosquitoes over about 600 days. Controlled-infection subjects were sampled at baseline, immediately before selected infections, and 21 days after each infection.

On this clone: Its recognized antigen is unknown. The mismatch at residue 4 between this DNA's translation and the TCRdb protein of a much larger clone likely reflects a read error; the protein shown is translated from the DNA.

Libraries were built with multiplex PCR. Sequencing used an Illumina MiSeq. From each sorted gammadelta T cell sample, both TCR gamma (TRG) and TCR delta (TRD) chains were sequenced. The authors processed their data as follows. The repertoire analyses used clonotype tree plots, the accumulated frequency of the top 20 clonotypes, and diversity index (DI) and D75 metrics. With CATT, TCRdb called clones again from the public reads; duplicate DNA rows were later joined. TCRdb, rather than the study authors, made the V and J calls. The sample table holds 90,000 or so delta-chain clones, of which 0.98% were seen once. Jointly, the top ten make up approximately 10% of the sample. From the cysteine up to the phenylalanine, the CDR3 has a length of 19 residues. Only CDR3 DNA remains: 57 bases, in frame from the first base. Germline trimming: 8 bases from V, 3 bases from J; junction bases outside gene matches: 23. The CDR1 and CDR2 encoded by the germline V gene are TSWWSYY and QGS.

Beyond this particular receptor, the publication reports: Analysis of inter-individual variability in gammadelta T cell responses was limited by the small size of the controlled-infection cohort. Waves of new clonotype selection in Vdelta2-negative, largely Vdelta1+, gammadelta TCR repertoires appeared to be driven by repeated controlled infections. Vdelta2-negative gammadelta TCR repertoires from Malian children appeared more clonally expanded, less diverse and less shared than those of Australian children. Vgamma9/Vdelta2+ TCR repertoires showed a highly stable polyclonal repertoire over time and infection, with many inter-individual overlapping TCRgamma sequences. The Malian cohort was drawn from a small rural village made up mostly of one ethnic group, which limits generalizability.

Vgamma9/Vdelta2+ and Vdelta2-negative gammadelta T cell populations were flow-sorted from peripheral blood mononuclear cells for bulk TCR repertoire analysis. Recombination joined TRDV1 with TRDJ1; TRDD3 agrees with 8 junctional bases. The J gene, absent from TCRdb, was called here by matching the DNA to germline. The sequence came from a pool of human donors (malaria-infected and uninfected, not separated). The specimen was gamma-delta T cells from blood. The CDR3 protein: CALRVQAPREGYASDKLIF. The nucleotide sequence is given as TGTGCTCTTAGGGTTCAGGCCCCACGCGAGGGATACGCTTCCGATAAACTCATCTTT.